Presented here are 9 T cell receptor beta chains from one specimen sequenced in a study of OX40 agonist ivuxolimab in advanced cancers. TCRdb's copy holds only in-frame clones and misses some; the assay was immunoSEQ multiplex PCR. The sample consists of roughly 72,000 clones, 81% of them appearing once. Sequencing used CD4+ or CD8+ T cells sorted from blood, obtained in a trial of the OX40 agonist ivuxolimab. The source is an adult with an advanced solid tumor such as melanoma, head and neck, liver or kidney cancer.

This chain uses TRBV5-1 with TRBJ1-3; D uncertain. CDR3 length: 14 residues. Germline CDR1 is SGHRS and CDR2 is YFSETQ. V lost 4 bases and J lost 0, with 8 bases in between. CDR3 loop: CASSPRVSGNTIYF. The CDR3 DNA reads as TGCGCCAGCAGCCCCAGAGTCTCTGGAAACACCATATATTTT.

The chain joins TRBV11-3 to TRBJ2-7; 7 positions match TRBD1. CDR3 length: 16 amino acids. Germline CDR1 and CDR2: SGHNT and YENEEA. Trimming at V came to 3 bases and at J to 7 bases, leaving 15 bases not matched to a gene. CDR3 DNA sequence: TGTGCCAGCAGCTTTCCGACGGTCAGGGGGTTGGAAGAGCAGTACTTC. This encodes CASSFPTVRGLEEQYF.

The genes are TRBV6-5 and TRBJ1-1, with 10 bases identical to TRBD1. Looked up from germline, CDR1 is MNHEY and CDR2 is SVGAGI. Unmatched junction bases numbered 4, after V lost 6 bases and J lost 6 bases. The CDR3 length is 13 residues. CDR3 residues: CASRGQGEAEAFF. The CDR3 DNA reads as TGTGCCAGCAGAGGACAGGGGGAGGCTGAAGCTTTCTTT.

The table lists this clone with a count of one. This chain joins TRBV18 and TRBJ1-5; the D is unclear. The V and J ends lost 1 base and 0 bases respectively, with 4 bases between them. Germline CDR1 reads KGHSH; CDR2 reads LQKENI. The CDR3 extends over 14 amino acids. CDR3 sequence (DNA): TGTGCCAGCTCACCACGGGGTAGCAATCAGCCCCAGCATTTT. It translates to CASSPRGSNQPQHF.

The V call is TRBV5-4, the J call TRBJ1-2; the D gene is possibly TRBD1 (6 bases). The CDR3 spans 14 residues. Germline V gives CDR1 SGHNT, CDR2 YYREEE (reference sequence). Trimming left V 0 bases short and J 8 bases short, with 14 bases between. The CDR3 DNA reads TGTGCCAGCAGCTTGGCCGGGACACTTAACGGCTACACCTTC. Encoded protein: CASSLAGTLNGYTF.

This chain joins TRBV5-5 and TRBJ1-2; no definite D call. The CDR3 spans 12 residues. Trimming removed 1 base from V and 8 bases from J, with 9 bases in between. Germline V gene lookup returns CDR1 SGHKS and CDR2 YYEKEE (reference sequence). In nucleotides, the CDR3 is TGTGCCAGCAGCTTGCGTCAAGGCGGCTACACCTTC. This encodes CASSLRQGGYTF.

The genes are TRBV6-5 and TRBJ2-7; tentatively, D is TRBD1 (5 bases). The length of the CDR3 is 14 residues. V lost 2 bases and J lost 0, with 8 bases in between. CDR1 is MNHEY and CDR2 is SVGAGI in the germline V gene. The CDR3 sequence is CASSYDRNSYEQYF. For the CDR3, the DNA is TGTGCCAGCAGTTACGACAGAAACTCCTACGAGCAGTACTTC.

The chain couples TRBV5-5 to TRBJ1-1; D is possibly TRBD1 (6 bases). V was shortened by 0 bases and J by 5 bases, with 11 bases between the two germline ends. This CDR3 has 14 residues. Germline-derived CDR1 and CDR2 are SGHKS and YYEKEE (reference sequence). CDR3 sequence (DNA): TGTGCCAGCAGCTTGGAGGGCCAGGGGACTGAAGCTTTCTTT. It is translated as CASSLEGQGTEAFF.

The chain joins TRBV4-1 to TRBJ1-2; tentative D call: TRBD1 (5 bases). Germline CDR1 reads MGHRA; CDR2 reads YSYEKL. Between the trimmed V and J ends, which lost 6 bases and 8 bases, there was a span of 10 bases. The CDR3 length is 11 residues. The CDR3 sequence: CASSRGLGYTF. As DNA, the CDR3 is TGCGCCAGCAGTAGGGGTTTAGGCTACACCTTC.